The subject of this entry is one TCR beta chain. With 2 bases clipped from V and 8 bases from J, the junction kept 4 bases outside the gene matches. The CDR3 consists of 14 residues. CDR1 SNHLY and CDR2 FYNNEI come from the germline V gene. Using immunoSEQ multiplex PCR, the repertoire was profiled, and TCRdb retains in-frame clones only, with some absent. The profile covers about 130,000 clones, with approximately 90% appearing a single time and 5.5% to 7% taken by the ten largest. This entry belongs to a study of cytomegalovirus exposure and HLA in healthy donors. The origin of this receptor is a woman under 40 in good health and CMV-seropositive. The genes are TRBV2 and TRBJ1-4, with 8 bases that match TRBD1. The sequenced material came from PBMCs. The CDR3 DNA reads as TGTGCCAGCAGTGAAAGCAGGGGGCGGGAAAAACTGTTTTTT. This gives the protein CASSESRGREKLFF.